The 27 T cell receptor beta chains below come from one sample, sequenced in a study of control samples from healthy donors and cancer patients. Measured with immunoSEQ multiplex PCR; TCRdb has only the in-frame clones, and not every one. The repertoire holds around 30,000 clones, with around 83% as singletons. Specimen: PBMCs. The receptor set was obtained from a woman aged 35 to 49 with lung cancer.

J is TRBJ1-1 and V is TRBV30; the D is unclear. The V gene lost 2 bases and the J gene lost 4 bases, with 20 bases spanning the gap. The V gene's germline CDR1 is GTSNPN and CDR2 SVGIG (reference sequence). This CDR3 spans 16 amino acids. CDR3 in amino acids: CAWSLLPPTSGTEAFF. The CDR3 DNA reads TGTGCCTGGAGTCTTCTCCCGCCCACTTCGGGCACTGAAGCTTTCTTT.

The gene calls are TRBV6-5 and TRBJ2-6, with a tentative D call TRBD2 (6 bases). In germline, CDR1 is MNHEY, CDR2 SVGAGI. The germline V and J ends were trimmed by 6 bases and 0 bases, with 9 bases remaining between them. The CDR3 sequence is 15 residues long. CDR3 in DNA: TGTGCCAGCAGCGGGGGAGGCTCTGGGGCCAACGTCCTGACTTTC. This sequence encodes CASSGGGSGANVLTF.

This chain connects TRBV5-5 to TRBJ2-1; a possible D gene is TRBD2 (7 bases). Germline lookup yields CDR1 SGHKS and CDR2 YYEKEE (reference sequence). V lost 1 base to trimming and J lost 7 bases, with 12 bases between them. There are 14 residues in the CDR3. The CDR3 sequence: CASSLNRGANEQFF. The CDR3 DNA sequence: TGTGCCAGCAGCTTGAACCGGGGGGCAAATGAGCAGTTCTTC.

V usage is TRBV5-1 and J usage is TRBJ2-5; 14 nucleotides match TRBD2. This CDR3 has 16 residues. Germline CDR1 reads SGHRS; CDR2 reads YFSETQ. The junction had 12 bases not matched to a gene; V was cut back by 10 bases and J by 4 bases. CDR3 DNA sequence: TGCGCCTCAAGTTCGACTAGCGGGGGGGTTACAGAGACCCAGTACTTC. Protein product: CASSSTSGGVTETQYF.

The rearrangement uses TRBV6-2 or TRBV6-3 and TRBJ1-2; D not certain. The germline V and J ends were trimmed by 6 bases and 4 bases, with 12 bases remaining between them. Germline assignment: CDR1 MNHEY and CDR2 SVGEGT. There are 13 residues in the CDR3. This chain's CDR3 is CASSAGRFYGYTF. The CDR3 DNA sequence: TGTGCCAGCAGCGCCGGACGGTTCTATGGCTACACCTTC.

The chain employs TRBV12-5 and TRBJ2-1; D might be TRBD1 (6 bases). Germline V lookup: CDR1 LGHNT, CDR2 FRNRAP. V was shortened by 1 base and J by 5 bases, with 9 bases between the two germline ends. This CDR3 comprises 14 residues. The CDR3 nucleotides read TGTGCTAGTGGTTTGGCAGGGGTAAACAATGAGCAGTTCTTC. Residues: CASGLAGVNNEQFF.

V is TRBV5-6 and J is TRBJ1-1; D gene uncertain. Trimming shortened V by 1 base and J by 1 base, and 5 bases separated the two germline ends. The CDR3 length is 13 residues. Germline V gives CDR1 SGHDT, CDR2 YYEEEE. The CDR3 loop is CASSLTGNTEAFF. The CDR3 nucleotides read TGTGCCAGCAGCTTGACGGGGAACACTGAAGCTTTCTTT.

V and J are TRBV5-8 and TRBJ2-7; a weak D match, TRBD1 (6 bases). The CDR3 covers 15 residues. V lost 7 bases and J 0 bases, leaving 17 bases between the germline ends. Germline CDR1 SGHTS, CDR2 YDEGEE. CDR3: CASGWSGGDSYEQYF. The CDR3 region has the DNA TGTGCCAGCGGTTGGAGTGGGGGCGACTCCTACGAGCAGTACTTC.

The gene calls are TRBV5-4 and TRBJ1-2; 8 bases match TRBD1. The CDR3 extends over 14 amino acids. The junction had 6 bases not matched to a gene; V was cut back by 2 bases and J by 6 bases. CDR1 is SGHNT and CDR2 is YYREEE in the germline V gene (reference sequence). CDR3 in amino acids: CASSFRGRNDGYTF. The CDR3 nucleotides read TGTGCCAGCAGCTTCAGGGGGCGAAACGATGGCTACACCTTC.

This clone turned up a few times. The sample holds other DNA sequences that translate to the same CDR3. The chain joins TRBV20-1 to TRBJ2-5; 7 bases are a match to TRBD1. Germline loops: CDR1 DFQATT, CDR2 SNEGSKA (reference sequence). The CDR3 has 11 residues. J gave up 5 bases and V 5 bases, and 2 bases lay outside the gene matches. CDR3 bases: TGCAGTGCTGACAGGGATGAGACCCAGTACTTC. Residues: CSADRDETQYF.

The V and J genes are TRBV11-1 and TRBJ1-1; D might be TRBD1 (6 bases). V was trimmed by 3 bases and J by 5 bases, leaving 13 bases between them. CDR1 is SGHAT, CDR2 FQDESV, per germline (reference sequence). The CDR3 has 14 amino acids. In DNA, the CDR3 is TGTGCCAGCAGCTTTGATTCTAGGGGGACTGAAGCTTTCTTT. Amino acid sequence: CASSFDSRGTEAFF.

The rearrangement joins TRBV7-3 to TRBJ2-7; D unclear. V lost 5 bases to trimming and J lost 2 bases, with 13 bases between them. The CDR3 has 14 amino acids. Germline CDR1 SGHTA, CDR2 FQGTGA. CDR3 loop: CASSAYLTPYEQYF. The CDR3, as DNA: TGTGCCAGCAGCGCTTACTTAACCCCCTACGAGCAGTACTTC.

The V gene is TRBV10-3, the J gene TRBJ2-7, with D possibly matching TRBD2 (6 bases). CDR3 length equals 13 residues. Germline-derived CDR1 and CDR2 are ENHRY and SYGVKD. Between the trimmed V and J ends, which lost 3 bases and 3 bases, there was a span of 9 bases. CDR3 nucleotides: TGTGCCATCAGTGACCCGACTAGCTACGAGCAGTACTTC. This encodes CAISDPTSYEQYF.

The CDR3 loop is CASSLADGPYEQYF. In DNA form, the CDR3 reads TGCGCCAGCAGCTTGGCTGACGGGCCCTACGAGCAGTACTTC. The chain carries TRBV5-1 and TRBJ2-7; no clear D gene. The CDR3 runs 14 residues. The germline V gene has CDR1 SGHRS and CDR2 YFSETQ. V was cut by 0 bases and J by 2 bases, with 9 bases left in between.

Note on this clone: At one end the junction does not follow the germline gene, possibly because of a read error. V and J are TRBV6-2 or TRBV6-3 and TRBJ2-2, with 12 bases lining up with TRBD2. CDR3 length: 18 amino acids. The germline V gene encodes CDR1 MNHEY and CDR2 SVGEGT. CDR3: CASSYSSSGGAGTGELFF. Written as DNA, the CDR3 is TGCGCCAGCAGTTATAGTTCTAGCGGGGGGGCCGGGACCGGGGAGCTGTTTTTT.

This chain uses TRBV14 with TRBJ1-6; D not certain. CDR3 length equals 15 residues. The germline gives CDR1 SGHDN, CDR2 FVKESK. V was trimmed by 3 bases and J by 5 bases, leaving 11 bases between them. The CDR3 coding sequence is TGTGCCAGCAGCCACGTTGCAGGTGATAATTCACCCCTCCACTTT. It is translated as CASSHVAGDNSPLHF. Supplemented by reference TRBV14 and TRBJ1-6, the full variable domain reads EAGVTQFPSHSVIEKGQTVTLRCDPISGHDNLYWYRRVMGKEIKFLLHFVKESKQDESGMPNNRFLAERTGGTYSTLKVQPAELEDSGVYFCASSHVAGDNSPLHFGNGTRLTVT.

The chain joins TRBV3-1 (or the pseudogene TRBV3-2) to TRBJ1-5, with 10 bases aligning to TRBD1. Per germline, CDR1 LGHDT and CDR2 YNNKEL (reference sequence). The CDR3 contains 14 residues. The J segment lost 7 bases and the V segment lost 1 base, leaving 1 base of the junction unmatched. In nucleotides, the CDR3 is TGTGCCAGCAGCCAAGGACAGGGGGCACAGCCCCAGCATTTT. Protein product: CASSQGQGAQPQHF.

The J gene is TRBJ1-6, the V gene TRBV7-9, with D possibly being TRBD1 (6 bases). Per the germline V gene, CDR1 is SEHNR and CDR2 is FQNEAQ (reference sequence). The CDR3 spans 17 residues. V was clipped by 5 bases and J by 8 bases, with 22 bases between them. This chain's CDR3 is CASSQLRSTGSYSPLHF. The CDR3 DNA sequence: TGTGCCAGCAGCCAATTACGCTCAACAGGGAGTTATTCACCCCTCCACTTT.

V and J are TRBV2 and TRBJ1-1; perhaps TRBD1 as D (5 bases). V was trimmed by 0 bases and J by 5 bases, leaving 22 bases between them. Looked up from germline, CDR1 is SNHLY and CDR2 is FYNNEI. The CDR3 sequence is 18 residues long. In nucleotides, the CDR3 is TGTGCCAGCAGTGAAGCGGTTACCCGGTCGGCAGGGAGTACTGAAGCTTTCTTT. Encoded protein: CASSEAVTRSAGSTEAFF.

This rearrangement joins TRBV19 to TRBJ1-1; D gene uncertain. Germline V lookup: CDR1 LNHDA, CDR2 SQIVND (reference sequence). The length of the CDR3 is 12 residues. Trimming took off 11 bases at V and 4 bases at J, with 14 bases between the two ends. Written as DNA, the CDR3 is TGTGCCTCATCCCCTCTTGGCACTGAAGCTTTCTTT. Translating it yields CASSPLGTEAFF.

This clone appeared a single time. The V gene is TRBV6-5, the J gene TRBJ1-2, with D maybe TRBD1 (6 bases). CDR3 length equals 14 residues. From germline, CDR1 is MNHEY and CDR2 SVGAGI. V gave up 5 bases and J gave up 3 bases, with 13 bases separating them. The CDR3 region has the DNA TGTGCCAGCAGTAGCCGACAGGCTGACTATGGCTACACCTTC. As protein: CASSSRQADYGYTF.

In its sample, this clone was seen once. The chain combines TRBV14 with TRBJ2-5, with 7 bases that match TRBD2. Germline lookup yields CDR1 SGHDN and CDR2 FVKESK. The V and J ends lost 3 bases and 2 bases, in that order; junction bases with no gene match: 3. The CDR3 loop spans 14 amino acids. CDR3 coding DNA: TGTGCCAGCAGCCATCCTAGCGGACAAGAGACCCAGTACTTC. It encodes CASSHPSGQETQYF.

This chain connects TRBV9 to TRBJ2-1; 10 positions match TRBD2. Trimming removed 3 bases from V and 2 bases from J; junction bases left unmatched: 5. CDR3 length: 16 residues. The germline V gene encodes CDR1 SGDLS and CDR2 YYNGEE. CDR3 bases: TGTGCCAGCAGCGCCAGCGGGGGGGCCGCCTACAATGAGCAGTTCTTC. Its protein product is CASSASGGAAYNEQFF.

This clone was detected only once. The chain couples TRBV11-2 to TRBJ1-2, with unresolved D. V was trimmed by 1 base and J by 4 bases, leaving 7 bases between them. The CDR3 consists of 13 residues. Germline lookup yields CDR1 SGHAT and CDR2 FQNNGV. The CDR3 DNA is TGTGCCAGCAGCTTAGGGGCAAGCTATGGCTACACCTTC. Amino acids: CASSLGASYGYTF.

V and J are TRBV6-6 and TRBJ2-7; no reliable D call. The length of the CDR3 is 15 residues. Germline V gene sequence: CDR1 MNHNY, CDR2 SVGAGI (reference sequence). Trimming took 0 bases from V and 4 from J, leaving 13 bases between them. The DNA of the CDR3 is TGTGCCAGCAGTTACTCACCCTCTGGGTCTTACGAGCAGTACTTC. Protein product: CASSYSPSGSYEQYF.

The rearrangement joins TRBV18 to TRBJ2-2; 8 bases fit TRBD1. CDR1 KGHSH and CDR2 LQKENI come from the germline V gene. V was clipped by 4 bases and J by 6 bases; unmatched bases: 7. The CDR3 is made up of 15 amino acids. The DNA of the CDR3 is TGTGCCAGCTCACTCTCTTGGGACAGGTCCGGGGAGCTGTTTTTT. This translates into CASSLSWDRSGELFF.

V usage is TRBV7-8 and J usage is TRBJ2-3; the D is unclear. Trimming cost V 0 bases and J 3 bases, with 13 bases left between them. From germline, CDR1 is SGHVS and CDR2 FQNEAQ. CDR3 length equals 16 residues. DNA for the CDR3: TGTGCCAGCAGCTTAGCGGTCTCCGAATCTACAGATACGCAGTATTTT. Translating it yields CASSLAVSESTDTQYF.